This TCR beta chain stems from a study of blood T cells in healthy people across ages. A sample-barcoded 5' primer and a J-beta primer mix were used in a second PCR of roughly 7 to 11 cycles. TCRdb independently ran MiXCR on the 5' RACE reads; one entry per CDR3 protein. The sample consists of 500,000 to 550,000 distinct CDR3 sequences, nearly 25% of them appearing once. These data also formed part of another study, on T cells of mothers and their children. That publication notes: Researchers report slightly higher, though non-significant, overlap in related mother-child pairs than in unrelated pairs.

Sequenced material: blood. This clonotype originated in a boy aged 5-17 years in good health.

CDR3 nucleotide sequence: TGCAGTGCACCGTTCCGGCTAGGACTAGAGACCCAGTACTTC. Translating gives CSAPFRLGLETQYF. The chain is built from TRBV20-1 and TRBJ2-5, with D tentatively TRBD2 (5 bases). V dropped 6 bases and J dropped 4 bases, with 18 bases sitting between them. CDR3 length: 14 amino acids. Looked up from germline, CDR1 is DFQATT and CDR2 is SNEGSKA (reference sequence).